This entry features one T cell receptor beta chain sequence. Its antigen is unknown. These data are taken from a study of cytomegalovirus exposure and HLA in healthy donors. Primers included in the PCR were 60 Vbeta and 13 Jbeta primers. Generated by immunoSEQ multiplex PCR, the TCRdb table keeps only in-frame clones and is missing some. The sample has some 96,000 clones, roughly three quarters seen once. This CDR3 comprises 13 residues. CDR1 and CDR2 from the germline V gene are PRHDT and FYEKMQ (reference sequence). The V and J ends lost 9 bases and 7 bases respectively, with 16 bases between them. Findings and caveats of the study: The analysis excluded some indistinguishable V segments, including TRBV6-2 and TRBV6-3.

Sequencing was performed on PBMCs. The TCR sequence derives from a woman aged 55-75 years in good health and CMV-seronegative. The V gene is TRBV13, the J gene TRBJ2-1; possible D gene TRBD2, 6 bases. Written as DNA, the CDR3 is TGTGCCAGTCGATTTGGGACTTTTAATGAGCAGTTCTTC. Translating it yields CASRFGTFNEQFF.